This is a list of T cell receptor beta chains from one sample in a study of cytomegalovirus exposure and HLA in healthy donors. Libraries were prepared by immunoSEQ multiplex PCR; TCRdb keeps only in-frame clonotypes and omits some of them. The sample has under 150,000 clones, 80% to 90% seen once; the top ten hold approximately 2%. Sequencing was carried out using PBMCs. These receptor sequences come from a woman younger than 35 in good health and CMV-seronegative. Both conserved end residues are part of each CDR3. Each record gives: clone size, V gene, J gene, D gene, CDR3 length, CDR3 protein, CDR3 DNA. The D gene is left open where the match is weak. The listing skips clone size in some rows; elsewhere it reads once, few, many or a size class.

size: NA
V: TRBV4-3
J: TRBJ2-1
D: TRBD1
length: 15
CDR3: CASSQGTGGINEQFF
DNA: TGCGCCAGCAGCCAAGGGACAGGGGGGATCAATGAGCAGTTCTTC

size: NA
V: TRBV9
J: TRBJ2-3
D: NA
length: 13
CDR3: CASSAQNTDTQYF
DNA: TGTGCCAGCAGCGCCCAGAACACAGATACGCAGTATTTT

size: NA
V: TRBV5-5
J: TRBJ2-7
D: TRBD1
length: 16
CDR3: CASSLHGQGSNYEQYF
DNA: TGTGCCAGCAGCTTGCACGGACAGGGAAGTAACTACGAGCAGTACTTC

size: once
V: TRBV2
J: TRBJ2-1
D: TRBD1
length: 16
CDR3: CASSGRQGGRANEQFF
DNA: TGTGCCAGCAGTGGCCGACAGGGTGGGCGTGCGAATGAGCAGTTCTTC

size: NA
V: TRBV6-5
J: TRBJ1-1
D: NA
length: 14
CDR3: CASSYSAATTEAFF
DNA: TGTGCCAGCAGTTACTCCGCAGCGACCACTGAAGCTTTCTTT

size: NA
V: TRBV28
J: TRBJ1-2
D: TRBD1
length: 15
CDR3: CASSLHAGQSYGYTF
DNA: TGTGCCAGCAGTTTACACGCGGGACAGTCCTATGGCTACACCTTC

size: NA
V: TRBV28
J: TRBJ1-1
D: NA
length: 15
CDR3: CASSFWRGREAEAFF
DNA: TGTGCCAGCAGTTTTTGGCGAGGCAGGGAGGCTGAAGCTTTCTTT

size: NA
V: TRBV13
J: TRBJ2-7
D: NA
length: 13
CDR3: CASSFDRSHEQYF
DNA: TGTGCCAGCAGCTTTGACAGGTCTCACGAGCAGTACTTC

size: NA
V: TRBV6-6
J: TRBJ2-7
D: TRBD2
length: 12
CDR3: CASSPRGDEQYF
DNA: TGTGCCAGCAGTCCCCGGGGGGACGAGCAGTACTTC

size: NA
V: TRBV27
J: TRBJ2-6
D: NA
length: 18
CDR3: CASSLSTGFPSGANVLTF
DNA: TGTGCCAGCAGTTTATCGACCGGGTTCCCTTCTGGGGCCAACGTCCTGACTTTC

size: once
V: TRBV11-3
J: TRBJ2-3
D: NA
length: 17
CDR3: CASSLDWGGPSTDTQYF
DNA: TGTGCCAGCAGCTTAGATTGGGGGGGGCCTAGCACAGATACGCAGTATTTT

size: NA
V: TRBV5-1
J: TRBJ2-2
D: NA
length: 16
CDR3: CASSFPLGQITGELFF
DNA: TGCGCCAGCAGCTTTCCGTTAGGACAGATTACCGGGGAGCTGTTTTTT

size: NA
V: TRBV19
J: TRBJ1-1
D: NA
length: 16
CDR3: CASSNRGRRVNTEAFF
DNA: TGTGCCAGTAGCAACCGGGGTAGAAGGGTGAACACTGAAGCTTTCTTT

size: NA
V: TRBV5-4
J: TRBJ2-5
D: NA
length: 13
CDR3: CASSSPGAETQYF
DNA: TGTGCCAGCAGCTCCCCAGGGGCAGAGACCCAGTACTTC

size: NA
V: TRBV30
J: TRBJ2-3
D: NA
length: 15
CDR3: CAWSPGVTVSDTQYF
DNA: TGTGCCTGGAGTCCGGGGGTTACCGTAAGCGATACGCAGTATTTT

size: NA
V: TRBV27
J: TRBJ1-1
D: NA
length: 14
CDR3: CASSLGHKNTEAFF
DNA: TGTGCCAGCAGTTTAGGGCACAAGAACACTGAAGCTTTCTTT

size: NA
V: TRBV28
J: TRBJ1-4
D: NA
length: 16
CDR3: CASSLGLASTNEKLFF
DNA: TGTGCCAGCAGTTTAGGGTTAGCATCAACTAATGAAAAACTGTTTTTT

size: NA
V: TRBV18
J: TRBJ2-7
D: TRBD2
length: 11
CDR3: CASRGVNEQYF
DNA: TGTGCCAGCCGGGGGGTAAACGAGCAGTACTTC

size: NA
V: TRBV15
J: TRBJ2-3
D: TRBD2
length: 18
CDR3: CATSRAGLAGGRRDTQYF
DNA: TGTGCCACCAGCAGGGCTGGACTAGCGGGAGGTAGGAGGGATACGCAGTATTTT

size: NA
V: TRBV9
J: TRBJ2-3
D: TRBD2
length: 17
CDR3: CASSPGLAGGRTDTQYF
DNA: TGTGCCAGCAGCCCCGGCCTAGCGGGGGGTCGCACAGATACGCAGTATTTT

size: NA
V: TRBV5-6
J: TRBJ1-1
D: TRBD1
length: 15
CDR3: CASSYLGQGVVYAFF
DNA: TGTGCCAGCAGCTATTTAGGACAGGGTGTTGTGTATGCTTTCTTT

size: NA
V: TRBV15
J: TRBJ1-5
D: NA
length: 13
CDR3: CATTQFINQPQHF
DNA: TGTGCCACCACGCAGTTTATCAATCAGCCCCAGCATTTT

size: once
V: TRBV6-1
J: TRBJ2-7
D: TRBD2
length: 14
CDR3: CAGSDGTRSGEQYF
DNA: TGTGCCGGCAGTGACGGGACTAGATCGGGCGAGCAGTACTTC

size: NA
V: TRBV14
J: TRBJ1-1
D: TRBD1
length: 16
CDR3: CASSQAAGTVYTEAFF
DNA: TGTGCCAGCAGCCAAGCCGCGGGGACAGTGTACACTGAAGCTTTCTTT

size: NA
V: TRBV11-2
J: TRBJ2-1
D: NA
length: 15
CDR3: CASSSWERSYNEQFF
DNA: TGTGCCAGCAGCTCTTGGGAGCGCTCCTACAATGAGCAGTTCTTC

size: NA
V: TRBV5-4
J: TRBJ2-1
D: NA
length: 14
CDR3: CASSLGRSGNEQFF
DNA: TGTGCCAGCAGCTTGGGGCGCAGCGGCAATGAGCAGTTCTTC

size: NA
V: TRBV28
J: TRBJ2-1
D: NA
length: 15
CDR3: CASRPEDSNYNEQFF
DNA: TGTGCCAGCAGACCCGAGGACTCCAACTACAATGAGCAGTTCTTC